These 8 T cell receptor beta chains share one sample of origin, sequenced in a study of T cells in Graves' hyperthyroidism and ophthalmopathy. From RNA transcripts, TCR beta CDR3 regions were amplified. Using the HTBI primer set, a first-round RT-PCR was run on the TCR CDR3. TCRdb passed the multiplex PCR reads through MiXCR, listing each CDR3 protein once. The sample carries 200,000 to 250,000 distinct CDR3 sequences, roughly 15% recorded once. Source material: blood. These receptors came from a woman aged 18-29 years with Graves' ophthalmopathy.

There are many counts of this clonotype. The junction does not match germline at one end; this may be a read error. The rearrangement uses TRBV28 and TRBJ2-7, with D possibly being TRBD2 (6 bases). Germline CDR1 is MDHEN and CDR2 is SYDVKM. The CDR3 spans 16 residues. The CDR3 nucleotides are TGTGCCAGCAGTTTGGAGGGGAGACTGCTCCCGTACGGGCAGTACTTC. This codes for CASSLEGRLLPYGQYF.

This clonotype was recorded at least ten times. The J gene is TRBJ2-5, the V gene TRBV18, with D hard to call. In germline, CDR1 is KGHSH, CDR2 LQKENI. Trimming took off 3 bases at V and 2 bases at J, with 10 bases between the two ends. The CDR3 has 14 amino acids. CDR3: CASSPEHTQETQYF. CDR3 nucleotides: TGTGCCAGCTCACCGGAACACACACAAGAGACCCAGTACTTC.

For this clonotype: Given a much more abundant clone one base away, this may be a read error. This chain connects TRBV29-1 to TRBJ1-4, with 7 positions matching TRBD1. The CDR3 runs to 13 residues. CDR1 SQVTM and CDR2 ANQGSEA come from the germline V gene. V trimming: 5 bases; J trimming: 6 bases; junction bases outside the gene matches: 6. Here the CDR3 DNA reads TGCAGCGTTACAGGGGATGAAGATGAAAAACTGTTTTTT. Its translation is CSVTGDEDEKLFF.

This clonotype was recorded at least ten times. This chain links TRBV11-2 with TRBJ1-1, with no clear D. Looked up from germline, CDR1 is SGHAT and CDR2 is FQNNGV. V gave up 1 base and J gave up 0 bases, with 9 bases separating them. This CDR3 has 15 amino acids. The CDR3 DNA follows: TGTGCCAGCAGCTTAGGAGACATCCTGAACACTGAAGCTTTCTTT. This translates into CASSLGDILNTEAFF.

The rearrangement links TRBV30 to TRBJ1-2; TRBD1 might be the D (6 bases). This CDR3 is 14 amino acids long. Looked up from germline, CDR1 is GTSNPN and CDR2 is SVGIG (reference sequence). V lost 3 bases to trimming and J lost 9 bases, with 20 bases between them. The CDR3 nucleotides read TGTGCCTGGAGAGGGCAGGGGAATTTCGGTAGCTACACCTTC. Protein: CAWRGQGNFGSYTF.

The chain joins TRBV2 to TRBJ2-1; D is unclear. Germline CDR1 reads SNHLY; CDR2 reads FYNNEI. Trimming removed 2 bases at V and 7 bases at J, with 9 bases between. The CDR3 totals 13 residues. CDR3 coding DNA: TGTGCCAGCAGTGAAATAGCAAATAATGAGCAGTTCTTC. Translated, it gives CASSEIANNEQFF. Full variable domain (missing parts from reference TRBV2 and TRBJ2-1): EPEVTQTPSHQVTQMGQEVILRCVPISNHLYFYWYRQILGQKVEFLVSFYNNEISEKSEIFDDQFSVERPDGSNFTLKIRSTKLEDSAMYFCASSEIANNEQFFGPGTRLTVL.

The table lists this clonotype with many counts. The rearrangement joins TRBV5-1 to TRBJ2-4, with TRBD2 matching over 14 bases. With 4 bases clipped from V and 1 base from J, the junction kept 13 bases outside the gene matches. The germline gives CDR1 SGHRS, CDR2 YFSETQ. There are 20 residues in the CDR3. CDR3 residues: CASSLLPTSGGAAAKNIQYF. CDR3 in DNA: TGCGCCAGCAGCCTGCTCCCGACTAGCGGGGGGGCCGCGGCCAAAAACATTCAGTACTTC.

This clonotype was seen many times. The V call is TRBV12-3 or TRBV12-4, the J call TRBJ2-5; D remains ambiguous. The CDR3 spans 11 residues. Trimming pared 7 bases from V and 4 bases from J, leaving 7 bases between. The chain's CDR3 is CASTLGETQYF. CDR3 bases: TGTGCCAGCACCCTTGGAGAGACCCAGTACTTC.